These 16 T cell receptor beta chains share one sample of origin, sequenced in a study of cytomegalovirus exposure and HLA in healthy donors. The PCR employed 60 Vbeta primers together with 13 Jbeta primers. Using immunoSEQ multiplex PCR, the repertoire was profiled, and TCRdb retains in-frame clones only, with some absent. Here the sample spans 150,000 or so clones, about 84% being singletons. Sequenced: PBMCs. These receptors were taken from a woman aged 35 to 49 in good health and CMV-seropositive.

The genes are TRBV28 and TRBJ2-7; 8 bases line up with TRBD1. The germline V gene encodes CDR1 MDHEN and CDR2 SYDVKM. V was pared by 8 bases and J by 8 bases, with 14 bases of the junction left unmatched. The CDR3 is 14 residues long. CDR3 DNA: TGTGCCAGCCTCACAACAGGACAGGGTTCGAAGCAGTACTTC. It yields the protein CASLTTGQGSKQYF.

The genes are TRBV28 and TRBJ1-1; 8 bases fit TRBD1. V trimming: 3 bases; J trimming: 3 bases; junction bases outside the gene matches: 3. The CDR3 length is 14 residues. Germline V gene lookup returns CDR1 MDHEN and CDR2 SYDVKM. DNA for the CDR3: TGTGCCAGCAGTTTCTACAGGGGGGACACTGAAGCTTTCTTT. Translated: CASSFYRGDTEAFF.

The chain combines TRBV18 with TRBJ2-1; 10 bases align to TRBD1. Germline trimming cut 1 base from V and 7 bases from J; bases unmatched to any gene: 7. Germline loops: CDR1 KGHSH, CDR2 LQKENI. The CDR3 sequence is 16 residues long. The CDR3 nucleotides read TGTGCCAGCTCACCACGACAGGGGGCCGCCCAGAATGAGCAGTTCTTC. Residues: CASSPRQGAAQNEQFF.

V is TRBV28 and J is TRBJ2-7; 7 bases are shared with TRBD2. The V segment lost 6 bases and the J segment 6 bases; nucleotides outside the gene matches: 11. CDR1 and CDR2 (germline): MDHEN, SYDVKM. The CDR3 extends over 14 amino acids. The CDR3 DNA reads as TGTGCCAGCAGCTCCTCGACTAGCTTGGGCGAGCAGTACTTC. This encodes CASSSSTSLGEQYF.

The J gene is TRBJ2-7, the V gene TRBV27, with a tentative D call TRBD1 (5 bases). Per germline, CDR1 MNHEY and CDR2 SMNVEV (reference sequence). CDR3 length equals 14 residues. V lost 0 bases to trimming and J lost 2 bases, with 8 bases between them. The CDR3 region is CASSLSKGTYEQYF. In DNA form, the CDR3 reads TGTGCCAGCAGTTTATCGAAGGGGACCTACGAGCAGTACTTC.

The chain employs TRBV29-1 and TRBJ2-1, with D possibly being TRBD1 (5 bases). Germline CDR1 SQVTM, CDR2 ANQGSEA. This CDR3 contains 14 residues. V gave up 3 bases and J gave up 2 bases, with 11 bases separating them. In DNA, the CDR3 is TGCAGCGTTGACGTGCAGGGTACCTACAATGAGCAGTTCTTC. It is translated as CSVDVQGTYNEQFF.

This chain connects TRBV28 to TRBJ1-1; 7 bases align to TRBD1. J gave up 4 bases and V 4 bases, and 0 bases lay outside the gene matches. There are 12 residues in the CDR3. In germline, CDR1 is MDHEN, CDR2 SYDVKM. The CDR3 coding sequence is TGTGCCAGCAGTTACAGGGGCACTGAAGCTTTCTTT. Its translation: CASSYRGTEAFF.

The chain carries TRBV14 and TRBJ1-2, with TRBD1 matching over 7 bases. From germline, CDR1 is SGHDN and CDR2 FVKESK. The CDR3 runs 13 residues. The ends lost 3 bases at V and 6 bases at J; junction bases unmatched: 4. The CDR3 protein is CASSHTRGNGYTF. Here the CDR3 DNA reads TGTGCCAGCAGCCATACCAGGGGGAATGGCTACACCTTC.

The rearrangement uses TRBV5-4 and TRBJ2-1, with 11 bases identical to TRBD2. Germline loops: CDR1 SGHNT, CDR2 YYREEE (reference sequence). V lost 4 bases, J lost 3 bases, and 6 bases stayed unmatched. This CDR3 is 16 amino acids long. This CDR3 is CASSVPGLADYNEQFF. CDR3 DNA: TGTGCCAGCAGCGTTCCGGGACTAGCGGACTACAATGAGCAGTTCTTC.

V and J are TRBV5-1 and TRBJ1-1, with a tentative D call TRBD1 (6 bases). This CDR3 region has 13 residues. Between the trimmed V and J ends, which lost 6 bases and 3 bases, there was a span of 12 bases. The germline V gene encodes CDR1 SGHRS and CDR2 YFSETQ. The DNA of the CDR3 is TGCGCCAGCACAGGGGTGCTCGACACTGAAGCTTTCTTT. Its protein is CASTGVLDTEAFF. Together with reference TRBV5-1 and TRBJ1-1, the CDR3 gives the full variable domain: KAGVTQTPRYLIKTRGQQVTLSCSPISGHRSVSWYQQTPGQGLQFLFEYFSETQRNKGNFPGRFSGRQFSNSRSEMNVSTLELGDSALYLCASTGVLDTEAFFGQGTRLTVV.

The chain couples TRBV5-1 to TRBJ2-1, with 14 positions matching TRBD2. Germline trimming cut 4 bases from V and 5 bases from J; bases unmatched to any gene: 5. The germline gives CDR1 SGHRS, CDR2 YFSETQ. The CDR3 is made up of 16 amino acids. CDR3 region: CASSPGTSGRNNEQFF. DNA of the CDR3: TGCGCCAGCAGCCCTGGGACTAGCGGGAGAAACAATGAGCAGTTCTTC.

The chain joins TRBV27 to TRBJ2-2; 11 positions agree with TRBD2. From germline, CDR1 is MNHEY and CDR2 SMNVEV (reference sequence). Trimming at V came to 4 bases and at J to 7 bases, leaving 11 bases not matched to a gene. The CDR3 is 17 amino acids. CDR3 in amino acids: CASSWIAGGKSGGELFF. For the CDR3, the DNA is TGTGCCAGCAGTTGGATAGCGGGAGGGAAGAGTGGCGGGGAGCTGTTTTTT.

The chain links TRBV9 to TRBJ2-3; 8 bases are shared with TRBD2. This CDR3 contains 15 residues. Germline V gene sequence: CDR1 SGDLS, CDR2 YYNGEE. The trim removed 3 bases at V and 1 base at J, leaving 4 bases unmatched. The CDR3 DNA reads as TGTGCCAGCAGCGCTTTGCGGGAGGGCACAGATACGCAGTATTTT. Translated: CASSALREGTDTQYF.

The rearrangement uses TRBV5-4 and TRBJ2-5; 9 bases agree with TRBD1. The germline V gene encodes CDR1 SGHNT and CDR2 YYREEE (reference sequence). Trimming at V came to 3 bases and at J to 5 bases, leaving 5 bases not matched to a gene. The length of the CDR3 is 14 residues. The DNA of the CDR3 is TGTGCCAGCAGCTCCTGGGACAGGGAGGAGACCCAGTACTTC. Its translation: CASSSWDREETQYF. Variable domain in full (rest from reference TRBV5-4 and TRBJ2-5): ETGVTQSPTHLIKTRGQQVTLRCSSQSGHNTVSWYQQALGQGPQFIFQYYREEENGRGNFPPRFSGLQFPNYSSELNVNALELDDSALYLCASSSWDREETQYFGPGTRLLVL.

V gene TRBV6-6 combines with J gene TRBJ2-7; tentatively, D is TRBD2 (6 bases). In germline, CDR1 is MNHNY, CDR2 SVGAGI (reference sequence). Trimming took 6 bases from V and 4 from J, leaving 16 bases between them. CDR3 length: 14 amino acids. The DNA for the CDR3 is TGTGCCAGCAGGCGGAGGGACGGCTCATACGAGCAGTACTTC. It encodes CASRRRDGSYEQYF.

The chain carries TRBV5-6 and TRBJ2-5, with 10 bases lining up with TRBD1. The germline gives CDR1 SGHDT, CDR2 YYEEEE. The CDR3 has 18 amino acids. V was clipped by 4 bases and J by 9 bases; unmatched bases: 21. The CDR3 bases are TGTGCCAGCAGCCGTCCCGAGGCCGGGACAGGGGCAGGGGAGGCCCAGTACTTC. It encodes CASSRPEAGTGAGEAQYF.